The following is a T cell receptor (beta chain) sequence with its context. Source study methods: Using reference gene primer amplification, nucleated cell counts were estimated. Repertoires were generated with immunoSEQ multiplex PCR, while TCRdb's copy carries only in-frame clones and drops some. From that table come the V and J calls and clone size; the DNA was used to work out D and trimming. Of under 450,000 clones listed, 91% are singletons. Participant reports of clinical history set cohort assignment. A COVID-19 case had been met by exposed participants during the 2 weeks before study entry. These data originate in a study of blood T cell repertoires in COVID-19. Study details: PBMCs, B-cell-depleted T cells, or T cells provided the cDNA or gDNA that made up the material.

V lost 4 bases and J lost 4; bases outside the gene matches: 4. Germline assignment: CDR1 KGHSH and CDR2 LQKENI. The CDR3 is 15 amino acids. The TCR was taken from a woman in her forties who had been exposed to COVID-19. The chain combines TRBV18 with TRBJ2-1; TRBD2 agrees at 10 bases. Sequencing was performed on PBMCs or T cells enriched from blood (not recorded which). The CDR3, as DNA: TGTGCCAGCTCACAGCGGGAGGGGACGTACAATGAGCAGTTCTTC. Its translation: CASSQREGTYNEQFF.